The next 28 T cell receptor beta chains were all read from a single sample in a study of shared clonotypes between healthy human individuals. Some clones are missing from TCRdb's copy, which holds only in-frame ones; the method was immunoSEQ multiplex PCR. The sample shows some 350,000 clones, approximately 74% of them seen only once. The sequenced sample was memory CD4+ T cells sorted from blood. Subset noted: CD45RA-negative fraction. These receptors all come from a man aged 30 to 39 in good health.

V is TRBV9 and J is TRBJ2-2; D gene ambiguous. The germline gives CDR1 SGDLS, CDR2 YYNGEE. The CDR3 contains 15 residues. Trimming left V 1 base short and J 1 base short, with 8 bases between. The CDR3 here is CASSVSSKNTGELFF. The CDR3 DNA reads as TGTGCCAGCAGCGTAAGTTCCAAGAACACCGGGGAGCTGTTTTTT.

V is TRBV5-4 and J is TRBJ1-1; TRBD1 matches 8 bases. This CDR3 is 17 amino acids long. With 3 bases clipped from V and 10 bases from J, the junction kept 20 bases outside the gene matches. Germline CDR1 and CDR2: SGHNT and YYREEE (reference sequence). The CDR3 spells CASSSFSSDRGRLRAFF. CDR3 nucleotides: TGTGCCAGCAGCTCCTTTTCCTCCGACAGGGGTCGTCTGAGAGCTTTCTTT.

This chain links TRBV28 with TRBJ1-2, with TRBD1 matching 7 bases. The CDR3 runs 11 residues. The ends lost 6 bases at V and 8 bases at J; junction bases unmatched: 3. Germline V gene lookup returns CDR1 MDHEN and CDR2 SYDVKM. The CDR3 coding sequence is TGTGCCAGCAGCCAGGGGGACGGCTACACCTTC. Translated, it gives CASSQGDGYTF.

This chain links TRBV6-5 with TRBJ2-1; 7 nucleotides match TRBD2. The CDR3 length is 14 residues. Per germline, CDR1 MNHEY and CDR2 SVGAGI. J gave up 0 bases and V 7 bases, and 3 bases lay outside the gene matches. CDR3 protein: CASTPSGSYNEQFF. The DNA for the CDR3 is TGTGCCAGCACCCCTAGCGGCTCCTACAATGAGCAGTTCTTC.

This clone was counted a few times. The chain recombines TRBV27 with TRBJ2-7, with 9 positions matching TRBD1. Germline CDR1 reads MNHEY; CDR2 reads SMNVEV (reference sequence). The V and J ends lost 5 bases and 6 bases, in that order; junction bases with no gene match: 8. The CDR3 runs 14 residues. CDR3 in amino acids: CASSTRTGATEQYF. The DNA for the CDR3 is TGTGCCAGCAGTACTCGGACAGGGGCGACCGAGCAGTACTTC.

This sequence joins TRBV6-1 and TRBJ1-4; no reliable D call. The CDR3 loop spans 16 amino acids. CDR1 and CDR2 (germline): MNHNS, SASEGT. Trimming cost V 1 base and J 4 bases, with 13 bases left between them. The CDR3 DNA follows: TGTGCCAGCAGTGAAGAAAATACAGTACTTAATGAAAAACTGTTTTTT. It specifies CASSEENTVLNEKLFF.

Here the CDR3 DNA reads TGTGCCAGCAGTCCCCCGGACATTCGGGGTTACAGCAATCAGCCCCAGCATTTT. It codes for CASSPPDIRGYSNQPQHF. This chain links TRBV28 with TRBJ1-5; D perhaps matches TRBD1 (5 bases). This CDR3 comprises 18 residues. Germline loops: CDR1 MDHEN, CDR2 SYDVKM. V lost 5 bases, J lost 1 base, and 21 bases lay in between.

The chain employs TRBV5-8 and TRBJ2-3, with D possibly being TRBD1 (5 bases). The germline V and J ends were trimmed by 3 bases and 1 base, with 15 bases remaining between them. CDR1 and CDR2 (germline): SGHTS, YDEGEE. This CDR3 is built from 16 residues. The CDR3 loop is CASSSSQGRGTDTQYF. CDR3 DNA sequence: TGTGCCAGCAGCTCATCCCAGGGAAGGGGCACAGATACGCAGTATTTT.

DNA for the CDR3: TGTGCCAGTGGGACTTCAGATACGCAGTATTTT. This gives the protein CASGTSDTQYF. V and J are TRBV19 and TRBJ2-3; D is perhaps TRBD2 (6 bases). This CDR3 is built from 11 residues. CDR1 LNHDA and CDR2 SQIVND come from the germline V gene (reference sequence). Trimming shortened V by 8 bases and J by 4 bases, and 7 bases separated the two germline ends.

The chain is built from TRBV9 and TRBJ2-1; 15 bases map to TRBD2. This CDR3 contains 17 residues. CDR1 is SGDLS, CDR2 YYNGEE, per germline. The ends lost 4 bases at V and 12 bases at J; junction bases unmatched: 14. CDR3 DNA: TGTGCCAGCAGCCAAGACTCCGGGACTAGCGGGAGGATCGGGCAGTTCTTC. Protein sequence: CASSQDSGTSGRIGQFF.

The chain links TRBV5-5 to TRBJ2-7, with no clear D. CDR3 length equals 16 residues. CDR1 is SGHKS, CDR2 YYEKEE, per germline (reference sequence). V was trimmed by 0 bases and J by 3 bases, leaving 16 bases between them. DNA for the CDR3: TGTGCCAGCAGCTTGGGCCCTAGGGCAGTCGACTACGAGCAGTACTTC. This encodes CASSLGPRAVDYEQYF.

This chain joins TRBV29-1 and TRBJ2-3, with 11 bases aligning to TRBD2. Per the germline V gene, CDR1 is SQVTM and CDR2 is ANQGSEA. Losses at the gene ends were 4 bases for V and 4 bases for J; bases not matched to a gene: 7. This CDR3 comprises 15 residues. The CDR3 DNA reads as TGCAGCGTTGTCGGACTAGCGGGTTCCCCAGATACGCAGTATTTT. Residues: CSVVGLAGSPDTQYF.

The gene calls are TRBV7-2 and TRBJ2-7; the D gene is possibly TRBD2 (6 bases). V lost 5 bases to trimming and J lost 3 bases, with 17 bases between them. The CDR3 loop spans 15 amino acids. The germline gives CDR1 SGHTA, CDR2 FQGNSA. CDR3 protein: CASSAAGTGDYEQYF. CDR3 sequence (DNA): TGTGCCAGCAGCGCCGCCGGGACTGGAGACTACGAGCAGTACTTC.

The V call is TRBV7-8, the J call TRBJ2-5, with TRBD1 matching 10 bases. V shed 5 bases and J 0 bases; nucleotides not matched to a gene: 12. Germline values: CDR1 SGHVS, CDR2 FQNEAQ. This CDR3 region has 18 residues. This chain's CDR3 is CASSRPGQGYPYQETQYF. The CDR3, as DNA: TGTGCCAGCAGCCGACCGGGACAGGGGTACCCGTACCAAGAGACCCAGTACTTC. Filled out from reference TRBV7-8 and TRBJ2-5, the complete variable domain reads GAGVSQSPRYKVAKRGQDVALRCDPISGHVSLFWYQQALGQGPEFLTYFQNEAQLDKSGLPSDRFFAERPEGSVSTLKIQRTQQEDSAVYLCASSRPGQGYPYQETQYFGPGTRLLVL.

J is TRBJ2-7 and V is TRBV2; no clear D gene. Per the germline V gene, CDR1 is SNHLY and CDR2 is FYNNEI. The CDR3 is 14 residues long. The V end lost 7 bases, the J end lost 4 bases, and 17 bases lay between the germline ends. The CDR3 DNA is TGTGCCAGCATGATGGCGGCTCGAAATTACGAGCAGTACTTC. It specifies CASMMAARNYEQYF. Filled out from reference TRBV2 and TRBJ2-7, the complete variable domain reads EPEVTQTPSHQVTQMGQEVILRCVPISNHLYFYWYRQILGQKVEFLVSFYNNEISEKSEIFDDQFSVERPDGSNFTLKIRSTKLEDSAMYFCASMMAARNYEQYFGPGTRLTVT.

The J gene is TRBJ2-1, the V gene TRBV29-1; possibly TRBD1 for D (6 bases). Germline loops: CDR1 SQVTM, CDR2 ANQGSEA. The length of the CDR3 is 13 residues. Trimming left V 4 bases short and J 5 bases short, with 12 bases between. In DNA form, the CDR3 reads TGCAGCGTTGCCTCGGGACACAACAATGAGCAGTTCTTC. This sequence encodes CSVASGHNNEQFF.

The chain has TRBV10-3 and TRBJ1-3; unclear D gene. Deletions cut 4 bases from V and 4 bases from J, with 8 bases between. The CDR3 loop spans 13 amino acids. The germline CDR1 and CDR2 sequences are ENHRY and SYGVKD. The CDR3: CAISGTAGNTIYF. Here the CDR3 DNA reads TGTGCCATCAGTGGGACTGCAGGAAACACCATATATTTT.

For this clone: This specimen includes other DNA sequences encoding the same CDR3. V and J are TRBV5-1 and TRBJ2-7, with D possibly matching TRBD1 (6 bases). The CDR3 has 12 residues. Trimming shortened V by 3 bases and J by 4 bases, and 8 bases separated the two germline ends. Germline-derived CDR1 and CDR2 are SGHRS and YFSETQ. The CDR3 DNA is TGCGCCAGCAGCTCACAGGGATACGAGCAGTACTTC. Encoded protein: CASSSQGYEQYF.

The rearrangement links TRBV5-1 to TRBJ2-2; 9 bases line up with TRBD1. The germline CDR1 and CDR2 sequences are SGHRS and YFSETQ. The CDR3 length is 18 residues. V gave up 4 bases and J gave up 4 bases; unmatched junction bases: 14. The CDR3 DNA follows: TGCGCCAGCAGCGTGACACCCCCGGGACAGGGTTTCACCGGGGAGCTGTTTTTT. It encodes CASSVTPPGQGFTGELFF.

This sequence joins TRBV28 and TRBJ2-5; D remains unclear. CDR3 length: 15 amino acids. Germline V gene data show CDR1 as MDHEN and CDR2 as SYDVKM. Trimming cost V 3 bases and J 2 bases, with 13 bases left between them. CDR3: CASSFLLKRQETQYF. Here the CDR3 DNA reads TGTGCCAGCAGTTTCCTACTCAAGAGGCAAGAGACCCAGTACTTC.

This chain joins TRBV7-4 and TRBJ1-3, with 10 bases identical to TRBD1. V lost 5 bases and J lost 11; bases outside the gene matches: 9. The CDR3 covers 14 residues. Germline lookup yields CDR1 SGHVT and CDR2 SQSDAQ. The CDR3 sequence: CASSPPTGGASIYF. The CDR3 region has the DNA TGTGCCAGCAGCCCACCGACAGGGGGCGCGTCCATATATTTT.

The chain uses TRBV18 and TRBJ2-3, with D possibly matching TRBD2 (6 bases). The CDR3 consists of 15 residues. Trimming shortened V by 1 base and J by 3 bases, and 11 bases separated the two germline ends. Germline values: CDR1 KGHSH, CDR2 LQKENI. The CDR3 region is CASSPQRAQTDTQYF. The CDR3 DNA sequence: TGTGCCAGCTCACCACAGCGGGCGCAGACAGATACGCAGTATTTT.

The chain carries TRBV5-1 and TRBJ2-3; D remains ambiguous. The CDR3 totals 14 residues. Germline V gene sequence: CDR1 SGHRS, CDR2 YFSETQ. Deletions cut 4 bases from V and 2 bases from J, with 11 bases between. The DNA for the CDR3 is TGCGCCAGCAGCGATTACCAAGCCACAGATACGCAGTATTTT. It codes for CASSDYQATDTQYF.

This clone was counted only a few times. V and J are TRBV28 and TRBJ2-2; D unresolved. Trimming took 2 bases from V and 7 from J, leaving 8 bases between them. The germline V gene has CDR1 MDHEN and CDR2 SYDVKM. The CDR3 contains 13 residues. The DNA for the CDR3 is TGTGCCAGCAGTTTAAGCAGTATCGGGGAGCTGTTTTTT. The encoded protein is CASSLSSIGELFF. Full variable domain (remainder filled in from reference TRBV28 and TRBJ2-2): DVKVTQSSRYLVKRTGEKVFLECVQDMDHENMFWYRQDPGLGLRLIYFSYDVKMKEKGDIPEGYSVSREKKERFSLILESASTNQTSMYLCASSLSSIGELFFGEGSRLTVL.

The V and J genes are TRBV6-1 and TRBJ1-2; the D is unclear. Trimming removed 4 bases from V and 0 bases from J, with 12 bases in between. The CDR3 covers 15 residues. Germline CDR1 and CDR2: MNHNS and SASEGT. The CDR3 reads CASSADREANYGYTF. The CDR3 nucleotides are TGTGCCAGCAGTGCGGACCGGGAAGCTAACTATGGCTACACCTTC.

The chain recombines TRBV28 with TRBJ1-2, with D unclear. This CDR3 has 11 amino acids. Deletions cut 6 bases from V and 7 bases from J, with 9 bases between. The germline gives CDR1 MDHEN, CDR2 SYDVKM. CDR3 amino acids: CASSDDLGYTF. CDR3 bases: TGTGCCAGCAGCGATGACCTTGGCTACACCTTC.

The chain carries TRBV9 and TRBJ1-4; D might be TRBD1 (6 bases). V lost 0 bases to trimming and J lost 0 bases, with 15 bases between them. The CDR3 totals 18 residues. Germline CDR1 reads SGDLS; CDR2 reads YYNGEE. The CDR3 reads CASSVGGGGSPTNEKLFF. CDR3 DNA: TGTGCCAGCAGCGTAGGAGGGGGGGGTTCCCCAACTAATGAAAAACTGTTTTTT.

This rearrangement joins TRBV19 to TRBJ1-5; D is ambiguous. V lost 6 bases to trimming and J lost 4 bases, with 13 bases between them. The germline V gene has CDR1 LNHDA and CDR2 SQIVND (reference sequence). This CDR3 comprises 14 residues. CDR3 in DNA: TGTGCCAGTAGGACCTCCCAAGTAAATCAGCCCCAGCATTTT. It specifies CASRTSQVNQPQHF. The whole variable domain, filled in from reference TRBV19 and TRBJ1-5, reads DGGITQSPKYLFRKEGQNVTLSCEQNLNHDAMYWYRQDPGQGLRLIYYSQIVNDFQKGDIAEGYSVSREKKESFPLTVTSAQKNPTAFYLCASRTSQVNQPQHFGDGTRLSIL.